This TCR beta chain was retrieved from a study of shared T cell receptors in the human thymus. The data were produced by immunoSEQ multiplex PCR, yet TCRdb's version contains in-frame clones alone and is incomplete. The sample holds more than 550,000 clones; approximately 87% are singletons and the top ten take 0.0094%. This clone was counted a single time. The V gene lost 5 bases and the J gene lost 1 base, with 12 bases spanning the gap. Germline V CDR1 and CDR2: SGHNT, YYREEE (reference sequence). The CDR3 sequence is 14 residues long. These data are also associated with another study on human thymus T cells.

This clonotype was obtained from a boy under two years old with a congenital heart defect. Specimen: thymocytes. The rearrangement links TRBV5-4 to TRBJ1-1, with D perhaps TRBD1 (5 bases). The CDR3 DNA is TGTGCCAGCAGTTGGGGGGGGGAGAACACTGAAGCTTTCTTT. As protein: CASSWGGENTEAFF. The variable domain in full, with the rest retrieved from reference TRBV5-4 and TRBJ1-1, is ETGVTQSPTHLIKTRGQQVTLRCSSQSGHNTVSWYQQALGQGPQFIFQYYREEENGRGNFPPRFSGLQFPNYSSELNVNALELDDSALYLCASSWGGENTEAFFGQGTRLTVV.